The 15 T cell receptor beta chains reported below all come from one sample, sequenced in a study of cytomegalovirus exposure and HLA in healthy donors. Amplification used 60 Vbeta primers and 13 Jbeta primers. Sequencing was performed with immunoSEQ multiplex PCR; in TCRdb, only in-frame clones are kept and a portion is missing. The table gives 56,000 or so clones; the top ten clones make up approximately 2.4% of it. Source material: PBMCs. These receptors all stem from a female donor in good health and CMV-seronegative.

The chain has TRBV4-1 and TRBJ1-2; 10 nucleotides agree with TRBD1. Germline V gives CDR1 MGHRA, CDR2 YSYEKL. This CDR3 is built from 14 residues. Germline trimming cut 6 bases from V and 4 bases from J; bases unmatched to any gene: 5. The CDR3: CASSRTGGVYGYTF. The CDR3 DNA sequence: TGCGCCAGCAGTCGGACAGGGGGGGTCTATGGCTACACCTTC.

The V call is TRBV30, the J call TRBJ1-3; no firm D call. The CDR3 is 11 residues long. V was trimmed by 3 bases and J by 4 bases, leaving 4 bases between them. Germline CDR1 is GTSNPN and CDR2 is SVGIG (reference sequence). Written as DNA, the CDR3 is TGTGCCTGGAGGACAGGAAACACCATATATTTT. As protein: CAWRTGNTIYF.

The rearrangement links TRBV29-1 to TRBJ1-1; 7 bases fit TRBD1. The junction had 1 base not matched to a gene; V was cut back by 5 bases and J by 4 bases. The CDR3 is 11 amino acids. Germline CDR1 and CDR2: SQVTM and ANQGSEA. In DNA form, the CDR3 reads TGCAGCGTTAACAGGGGCACTGAAGCTTTCTTT. Protein sequence: CSVNRGTEAFF.

The V and J genes are TRBV18 and TRBJ1-1; D is undetermined. From germline, CDR1 is KGHSH and CDR2 LQKENI. This CDR3 is built from 15 residues. V dropped 1 base and J dropped 0 bases, with 9 bases sitting between them. For the CDR3, the DNA is TGTGCCAGCTCACCACAAACGGGAGTGAACACTGAAGCTTTCTTT. Residues: CASSPQTGVNTEAFF.

This chain uses TRBV15 with TRBJ2-1; TRBD1 is a possible D gene (6 bases). The CDR3 has 16 amino acids. Trimming removed 3 bases from V and 2 bases from J, with 14 bases in between. Germline loops: CDR1 LNHNV, CDR2 YYDKDF (reference sequence). In DNA form, the CDR3 reads TGTGCCACCAGCAGCTACCGACAGGACCCCTACAATGAGCAGTTCTTC. Protein sequence: CATSSYRQDPYNEQFF.

The rearrangement links TRBV13 to TRBJ2-3, with 9 bases that match TRBD2. The CDR3 runs to 19 residues. Germline CDR1 is PRHDT and CDR2 is FYEKMQ (reference sequence). V lost 0 bases to trimming and J lost 0 bases; unmatched junction nucleotides: 10. This chain's CDR3 is CASSLGERGVNPSTDTQYF. CDR3 DNA sequence: TGTGCCAGCAGCTTAGGGGAGCGGGGGGTTAATCCTAGCACAGATACGCAGTATTTT.

The J gene is TRBJ1-2, the V gene TRBV15; D gene unclear. V lost 5 bases, J lost 8 bases, and 12 bases lay in between. The CDR3 consists of 12 residues. The germline CDR1 and CDR2 sequences are LNHNV and YYDKDF (reference sequence). CDR3: CATSLDRGGYTF. The CDR3 DNA reads TGTGCCACCAGCTTAGATCGGGGAGGCTACACCTTC.

The chain joins TRBV5-1 to TRBJ1-1; TRBD1 agrees at 8 bases. Unmatched junction bases numbered 10, after V lost 1 base and J lost 2 bases. CDR1 and CDR2 from the germline V gene are SGHRS and YFSETQ. This CDR3 region has 17 residues. CDR3: CASSLTGTGFLNTEAFF. CDR3 coding DNA: TGCGCCAGCAGCTTGACCGGGACAGGTTTTCTAAACACTGAAGCTTTCTTT.

The chain is built from TRBV5-1 and TRBJ2-5; 8 nucleotides match TRBD1. The CDR3 length is 14 residues. The J segment lost 5 bases and the V segment lost 2 bases, leaving 5 bases of the junction unmatched. Germline-derived CDR1 and CDR2 are SGHRS and YFSETQ. The CDR3 nucleotides read TGCGCCAGCAGCTTTCTGACAGGGGAGGAGACCCAGTACTTC. It translates to CASSFLTGEETQYF.

Here the CDR3 reads CASSEGQTGGVRVMGYEQYF. The CDR3 nucleotides are TGTGCCAGCAGTGAAGGGCAGACAGGGGGCGTAAGGGTCATGGGCTACGAGCAGTACTTC. The J gene is TRBJ2-7, the V gene TRBV6-4; 10 positions agree with TRBD1. Per the germline V gene, CDR1 is MRHNA and CDR2 is SNTAGT. The ends lost 3 bases at V and 3 bases at J; junction bases unmatched: 20. This CDR3 has 20 residues.

The chain recombines TRBV4-2 with TRBJ2-7; 9 bases match TRBD2. Germline V gene data show CDR1 as LGHNA and CDR2 as YNFKEQ. The trim removed 3 bases at V and 0 bases at J, leaving 12 bases unmatched. This CDR3 region has 18 residues. The CDR3 nucleotides are TGTGCCAGCAGCCATCAACCCCCATCTAGCGGGGCCTCCTACGAGCAGTACTTC. This encodes CASSHQPPSSGASYEQYF.

The chain joins TRBV7-2 to TRBJ1-4; D perhaps matches TRBD1 (5 bases). The CDR3 contains 14 residues. Trimming took off 3 bases at V and 3 bases at J, with 8 bases between the two ends. Germline lookup yields CDR1 SGHTA and CDR2 FQGNSA. The CDR3 reads CASSFQGSNEKLFF. The DNA of the CDR3 is TGTGCCAGCAGCTTTCAGGGTTCTAATGAAAAACTGTTTTTT.

This chain connects TRBV9 to TRBJ1-4; no reliable D call. With 0 bases removed from V and 0 bases from J, the gap between germline ends came to 9 bases. There are 16 residues in the CDR3. Germline V CDR1 and CDR2: SGDLS, YYNGEE. The CDR3 nucleotides read TGTGCCAGCAGCGTAGGAGGGTATGCAACTAATGAAAAACTGTTTTTT. It is translated as CASSVGGYATNEKLFF.

The V and J genes are TRBV6-1 and TRBJ1-4; 7 bases are a match to TRBD1. Germline CDR1 is MNHNS and CDR2 is SASEGT. V shed 9 bases, J shed 9 bases, and the junction held 10 bases outside the gene matches. This CDR3 is built from 13 residues. The CDR3 loop reads CASYPRDSQKLFF. CDR3 bases: TGTGCCAGTTATCCGAGGGACAGCCAAAAACTGTTTTTT.

The chain carries TRBV4-1 and TRBJ1-2; possibly TRBD1 for D (5 bases). Trimming cost V 2 bases and J 8 bases, with 12 bases left between them. This CDR3 has 13 residues. Germline V gives CDR1 MGHRA, CDR2 YSYEKL. The CDR3 DNA reads as TGCGCCAGCAGCCAATCCGACAGTACAGGCTACACCTTC. Amino acid sequence: CASSQSDSTGYTF.